This T cell receptor beta chain was identified in a study of glioma-infiltrating T cells. Study results and caveats: CDR3 overlap between tissue and blood was very small. Above-expected tissue-blood divergence occurred in all gliomas, most in low-grade ones.

The CDR3 loop spans 12 amino acids. The iRepertoire nested amplicon-rescue multiplex PCR amplified TCR alpha and beta CDR3s from RNA. For one-step reverse transcription and amplification, roughly 95-400 ng of tissue mRNA or PBMC total RNA was used. TCRdb called the multiplex PCR reads again in MiXCR, with one record for every CDR3 protein. The data contain tens of thousands of distinct CDR3 sequences, approximately 39% of them seen just once; the ten biggest clones take up 35% to 45%. A remark on this clonotype: Its antigen is undetermined. A much larger clone differs by one base, so this may be a read error.

The genes are TRBV12-3 or TRBV12-4 and TRBJ1-3; possibly TRBD1 for D (6 bases). This TCR derives from a human donor with low-grade glioma or glioblastoma, undergoing nonglioma brain surgery, or in good health (not recorded which). The sample taken for sequencing was glioma tissue, nonneoplastic brain tissue, or PBMCs (not recorded which). CDR3 sequence: CASDRRGSTIYF. The CDR3, as DNA: TGTGCCAGCGACCGCAGGGGAAGCACCATATATTTT.